The present entry profiles one TCR beta chain with its context. What it binds is unknown. The CDR3 loop spans 14 amino acids. V shed 7 bases, J shed 2 bases, and the junction held 7 bases outside the gene matches. Germline V gene lookup returns CDR1 SGHTA and CDR2 FQGNSA. These data are taken from a study of T cell repertoires in cytomegalovirus infection. TCRdb itself ran the reads through MiXCR, one entry per CDR3 protein. The data contain roughly 500,000 distinct CDR3 sequences, 33% of them singletons. This TCR came from a human donor in good health (CMV status not recorded). Some clones in this sample may be carry-over from other donors' samples. The J gene is TRBJ2-5, the V gene TRBV7-2, with 7 bases lining up with TRBD1. The material was cultured PBMCs, obtained from culture after CMV antigen stimulation. DNA for the CDR3: TGTGCCAGCATGACCAACAGGGGACAAGAGACCCAGTACTTC. Residues: CASMTNRGQETQYF.